The rows below give T cell receptor beta chains drawn from one sample of a study of shared clonotypes between healthy human individuals. Only in-frame clones appear in the TCRdb table, and some are missing; sequencing was by immunoSEQ multiplex PCR. Among around 700,000 clones listed, roughly 70% were seen once. The sample consisted of memory CD4+ T cells sorted from blood. These TCRs come from a woman in her 30s in good health. Both conserved end residues are part of each CDR3. D genes are given only for firm matches. Clone sizes are given selectively: once, few, many, or a class where the clone is expanded.

TRBJ2-2 TRBD1 few TRBV15 CATRGQANTGELFF TGTGCCACCCGAGGACAGGCGAACACCGGGGAGCTGTTTTTT
TRBJ2-7 NA few TRBV7-8 CASSSTIGGGEQYF TGTGCCAGCAGCTCAACGATAGGGGGAGGCGAGCAGTACTTC
TRBJ1-1 NA NA TRBV19 CASNRGALMNTEAFF TGTGCCAGTAACCGGGGAGCCTTAATGAACACTGAAGCTTTCTTT
TRBJ1-4 NA NA TRBV6-1 CASSEVQRGEKLFF TGTGCCAGCAGTGAAGTCCAGAGGGGGGAAAAACTGTTTTTT
TRBJ2-6 TRBD2 NA TRBV18 CASSPGLAGSSGANVLTF TGTGCCAGCTCACCAGGACTAGCGGGGAGCTCTGGGGCCAACGTCCTGACTTTC
TRBJ1-1 NA NA TRBV2 CASSEYGQATEAFF TGTGCCAGCAGTGAATACGGCCAGGCCACTGAAGCTTTCTTT
TRBJ1-3 TRBD1 NA TRBV28 CASKNTGGWYTIYF TGTGCCAGCAAGAATACAGGGGGTTGGTACACCATATATTTT
TRBJ2-7 NA NA TRBV14 CASSQVGRHEQYF TGTGCCAGCAGCCAAGTTGGCAGACACGAGCAGTACTTC
TRBJ1-2 NA NA TRBV5-1 CASSFEGRNYGYTF TGCGCCAGCAGCTTTGAGGGACGAAACTATGGCTACACCTTC
TRBJ2-3 TRBD2 NA TRBV27 CASSLRTSAPDTQYF TGTGCCAGCAGTTTAAGGACTAGCGCCCCAGATACGCAGTATTTT
TRBJ2-7 NA NA TRBV7-9 CASSASAYEQYF TGTGCCAGCAGCGCTAGCGCGTACGAGCAGTACTTC
TRBJ1-1 NA few TRBV28 CASRPTHMNTEAFF TGTGCCAGCAGACCGACACATATGAACACTGAAGCTTTCTTT
TRBJ1-2 TRBD1 NA TRBV28 CASSLTSGQPLGYGYTF TGTGCCAGCAGTTTGACTTCGGGACAGCCACTCGGTTATGGCTACACCTTC
TRBJ2-2 TRBD2 NA TRBV28 CASRLAGVRTGELFF TGTGCCAGCAGGTTAGCGGGAGTAAGGACCGGGGAGCTGTTTTTT
TRBJ2-7 TRBD2 once TRBV2 CASSGDYSYEQYF TGTGCCAGCAGTGGGGACTACAGTTACGAGCAGTACTTC
TRBJ1-1 TRBD1 NA TRBV5-1 CASSSQGADTEAFF TGCGCCAGCAGTTCTCAGGGGGCGGACACTGAAGCTTTCTTT
TRBJ2-2 NA NA TRBV11-2 CASSLDFLAAGELFF TGTGCCAGCAGCTTAGATTTTCTAGCAGCCGGGGAGCTGTTTTTT
TRBJ2-7 NA NA TRBV7-2 CASTSSGVSYEQYF TGTGCCAGCACCTCATCGGGGGTATCCTACGAGCAGTACTTC
TRBJ1-2 NA few TRBV5-4 CASSPGGRGDGYTF TGTGCCAGCAGCCCGGGTGGCAGGGGTGATGGCTACACCTTC
TRBJ1-4 NA NA TRBV28 CASSLRRVDEKLFF TGTGCCAGCAGTTTGAGGAGGGTAGATGAAAAACTGTTTTTT
TRBJ2-7 TRBD1 NA TRBV5-1 CASSLAAGTGGTGAICF TGCGCCAGCAGCTTGGCAGCCGGGACAGGGGGAACGGGAGCTATTTGCTTC
TRBJ2-2 TRBD1 NA TRBV28 CASSFLPGTGRGTGELFF TGTGCCAGCAGTTTCCTGCCCGGGACAGGTCGCGGCACCGGGGAGCTGTTTTTT
TRBJ1-5 NA NA TRBV28 CASSTDSNQPQHF TGTGCCAGCAGTACAGATAGCAATCAGCCCCAGCATTTT
TRBJ2-7 NA few TRBV28 CASSTPGAQYSYEQYF TGTGCCAGCAGCACTCCTGGCGCCCAGTACAGCTACGAGCAGTACTTC
TRBJ2-2 TRBD1 few TRBV28 CASSLVTTGTGELFF TGTGCCAGCAGTTTAGTGACGACAGGGACCGGGGAGCTGTTTTTT
TRBJ1-1 TRBD1 NA TRBV30 CAWSAQGAVEAFF TGTGCCTGGAGTGCCCAGGGGGCTGTTGAAGCTTTCTTT
TRBJ1-1 NA NA TRBV28 CASSLGSAGWAEAFF TGTGCCAGCAGTTTAGGTTCGGCTGGGTGGGCTGAAGCTTTCTTT
TRBJ2-4 NA few TRBV4-1 CASSQDPAKNIQYF TGCGCCAGCAGCCAAGATCCTGCCAAAAACATTCAGTACTTC
TRBJ2-3 NA NA TRBV7-6 CASSSQWSTDTQYF TGTGCCAGCAGCTCACAGTGGAGCACAGATACGCAGTATTTT
TRBJ2-1 NA NA TRBV19 CASNPGPSYNEQFF TGTGCCAGTAACCCGGGGCCCTCCTACAATGAGCAGTTCTTC
TRBJ2-7 TRBD1 once TRBV28 CASTTGDSYEQYF TGTGCCAGCACCACAGGGGACTCCTACGAGCAGTACTTC
TRBJ2-1 NA few TRBV19 CASSIAGYSSYNEQFF TGTGCCAGTAGTATCGCCGGCTATAGCTCCTACAATGAGCAGTTCTTC
TRBJ1-5 TRBD1 NA TRBV27 CASRIFGTAYSNQPQHF TGTGCCAGTAGAATCTTCGGGACAGCTTATAGCAATCAGCCCCAGCATTTT
TRBJ2-5 TRBD1 NA TRBV13 CASRPGGRRTQYF TGTGCCAGCAGACCAGGGGGAAGGAGAACCCAGTACTTC
TRBJ2-2 NA once TRBV2 CASSLLSGTGELFF TGTGCCAGCAGTTTACTGTCCGGCACCGGGGAGCTGTTTTTT
TRBJ2-1 TRBD2 NA TRBV19 CASSIGGRYEQFF TGTGCCAGTAGTATCGGCGGGAGGTATGAGCAGTTCTTC
TRBJ2-1 NA NA TRBV19 CASSHQPTEPWDEQFF TGTGCCAGTAGCCACCAACCGACAGAACCTTGGGATGAGCAGTTCTTC
TRBJ1-5 NA NA TRBV28 CASSPQTGSNQPQHF TGTGCCAGCAGTCCCCAGACGGGTAGCAATCAGCCCCAGCATTTT
TRBJ2-1 NA NA TRBV20-1 CSATDSQAQFF TGCAGTGCCACGGACTCCCAGGCGCAGTTCTTC
TRBJ2-5 TRBD2 NA TRBV4-1 CASSQDAGAETQYF TGCGCCAGCAGCCAAGACGCGGGAGCTGAGACCCAGTACTTC
TRBJ2-5 NA many TRBV5-1 CASSLGQEGTQYF TGCGCCAGCAGCTTGGGACAGGAGGGGACCCAGTACTTC
TRBJ2-6 NA NA TRBV4-2 CASSQVQGRTSGANVLTF TGTGCCAGCAGCCAAGTGCAGGGGCGGACTTCTGGGGCCAACGTCCTGACTTTC
TRBJ2-4 TRBD1 NA TRBV28 CASSKSGTGMAKNIQYF TGTGCCAGCAGTAAATCCGGGACAGGGATGGCCAAAAACATTCAGTACTTC
TRBJ1-3 NA NA TRBV2 CASTGLTNTIYF TGTGCCAGCACAGGGCTTACAAACACCATATATTTT
TRBJ1-2 NA NA TRBV19 CASRNPGTGAYGYTF TGTGCCAGTAGAAACCCCGGGACCGGGGCCTATGGCTACACCTTC
TRBJ2-7 NA few TRBV18 CASSPTYSNYEQYF TGTGCCAGCTCACCTACATACTCAAATTACGAGCAGTACTTC
TRBJ1-5 NA NA TRBV7-9 CASSLAGSNQPQHF TGTGCCAGCAGCTTGGCGGGTTCCAATCAGCCCCAGCATTTT
TRBJ2-7 NA NA TRBV2 CASSVVTQPNEQYF TGTGCCAGCAGTGTAGTAACCCAGCCCAACGAGCAGTACTTC
TRBJ2-5 NA few TRBV11-2 CASSPERTQYF TGTGCCAGCAGCCCCGAGAGGACCCAGTACTTC
TRBJ1-5 TRBD1 NA TRBV19 CASSYGTGFQPQHF TGTGCCAGTAGTTACGGGACAGGGTTCCAGCCCCAGCATTTT
TRBJ2-7 TRBD2 NA TRBV2 CASSEGLAVYEQYF TGTGCCAGCAGTGAAGGGCTAGCGGTCTACGAGCAGTACTTC
TRBJ2-7 NA NA TRBV10-3 CASSYSRGDEQYF TGTGCCAGCAGTTACTCGAGAGGGGACGAGCAGTACTTC
TRBJ2-1 TRBD2 few TRBV7-9 CASSSGGGNEQFF TGTGCCAGCAGCTCAGGCGGGGGCAATGAGCAGTTCTTC
TRBJ2-3 TRBD2 once TRBV9 CASSVGSGDTDTQYF TGTGCCAGCAGCGTGGGTAGCGGGGACACAGATACGCAGTATTTT
TRBJ2-7 NA few TRBV13 CASSIGTPNYEQYF TGTGCCAGCAGTATTGGGACTCCAAACTACGAGCAGTACTTC